This TCR beta chain was observed in a study of OX40 agonist ivuxolimab in advanced cancers. Study-level background: Patients were dosed with the agonistic anti-OX40 (CD134) antibody ivuxolimab. Study conclusions and caveats: Clones of CD4+ and CD8+ blood T cells grew by week 6 at doses of 0.1 to 3.0 mg/kg. On average, CD8+ T cells had more expanded clones than CD4+.

Excluded were patients having autoimmune disease history or systemic immunosuppression. Measured with immunoSEQ multiplex PCR; TCRdb has only the in-frame clones, and not every one. The table has fewer than 85,000 clones, about 87% seen once. Details on this clone: Its antigen is currently unknown.

CDR1 is PRHDT and CDR2 is FYEKMQ in the germline V gene (reference sequence). The CDR3 has 13 residues. Trimming took 5 bases from V and 9 from J, leaving 17 bases between them. This clonotype was sampled from an adult with an advanced solid tumor such as melanoma, head and neck, liver or kidney cancer. Sequencing used CD4+ or CD8+ T cells sorted from blood, obtained in a trial of the OX40 agonist ivuxolimab. The J gene is TRBJ2-7, the V gene TRBV13, with TRBD2 as a possible D gene (5 bases). The CDR3 sequence: CASSAITRVGQYF. CDR3 DNA sequence: TGTGCCAGCAGCGCCATAACTAGGGTGGGGCAGTACTTC. Full variable domain (outside the CDR3, taken from reference TRBV13 and TRBJ2-7): AAGVIQSPRHLIKEKRETATLKCYPIPRHDTVYWYQQGPGQDPQFLISFYEKMQSDKGSIPDRFSAQQFSDYHSELNMSSLELGDSALYFCASSAITRVGQYFGPGTRLTVT.